This T cell receptor beta chain was sequenced in a study of beta chain features in type 1 diabetes. The sequenced template was cDNA made from the entire isolated RNA. Only in-frame clones appear in the TCRdb table, and some are missing; sequencing was by immunoSEQ multiplex PCR. The repertoire has 350,000 to 400,000 clones, over 13% of them found once; the top ten carry more than 0.015%. Sequencing input: naive CD4+ T cells from blood. The receptor comes from a woman in her late teens or twenties in good health.

Here the CDR3 DNA reads TGTGCCAGCTCACATGACAGCTCCTACAATGAGCAGTTCTTC. Protein product: CASSHDSSYNEQFF. The rearrangement uses TRBV18 and TRBJ2-1; D possibly corresponds to TRBD1 (5 bases). The length of the CDR3 is 14 residues. Germline loops: CDR1 KGHSH, CDR2 LQKENI. Trimming left V 4 bases short and J 0 bases short, with 7 bases between.